This entry lists 25 T cell receptor beta chains sequenced from one sample in a study of vaccination effects on CD4 cells after COVID-19. Clones were sequenced by immunoSEQ multiplex PCR, and TCRdb holds only the in-frame ones, with some missing. Among 55,000 to 75,000 clones listed, around 76% were seen once. Antigen-specific CD4+ T cells were first expanded with viral peptide pools by the ViraFEST assay and only then sequenced. With about ten days of culture completed, CD4+ T cells were isolated. Among the vaccine recipients, none had a prior SARS-CoV-2 infection, and nucleocapsid antibodies were negative. No cognate antigen is known for these TCRs. Source: CD4+ T cells from PBMCs cultured with HCoV-OC43 spike peptides, taken before COVID-19 vaccination. Subset indicated: HCoV-OC43 spike overlapping peptide pool stimulation. These receptors were collected from a human donor who received a COVID-19 vaccine.

This clone has a handful of counts. The chain combines TRBV3-1 (or the pseudogene TRBV3-2) with TRBJ2-1; 9 positions agree with TRBD2. The CDR3 covers 16 residues. The V gene end was trimmed by 4 bases and the J gene end by 6 bases; junction bases not matched to a gene: 10. Germline loops: CDR1 LGHDT, CDR2 YNNKEL (reference sequence). The CDR3 spells CASSPSGSGGLNEQFF. The CDR3 nucleotides read TGTGCCAGCAGCCCCTCGGGTAGCGGGGGCCTCAATGAGCAGTTCTTC.

This chain joins TRBV11-3 and TRBJ2-7; the D is unclear. This CDR3 region has 13 residues. Germline V CDR1 and CDR2: SGHNT, YENEEA. With 5 bases removed from V and 4 bases from J, the gap between germline ends came to 12 bases. CDR3 sequence reads: CASSEDGYYEQYV. DNA of the CDR3: TGTGCCAGCAGCGAGGACGGATATTACGAGCAGTACGTC.

The chain is built from TRBV6-5 and TRBJ2-5; a possible D gene is TRBD1 (6 bases). The CDR3 is 15 amino acids. CDR1 is MNHEY and CDR2 is SVGAGI in the germline V gene. V was pared by 5 bases and J by 1 base, with 14 bases between. CDR3 DNA sequence: TGTGCCAGCAGTCCGAACCCGGACAGCCAAGAGACCCAGTACTTC. It translates to CASSPNPDSQETQYF.

This CDR3 reads CASSQDLGDREKLFF. CDR3 in DNA: TGTGCCAGCAGCCAAGATCTGGGGGACAGAGAGAAACTGTTTTTT. The chain couples TRBV3-1 (or the pseudogene TRBV3-2) to TRBJ1-4; 7 bases match TRBD1. J was trimmed by 11 bases and V by 0 bases; bases with no gene match: 9. The CDR3 is 15 amino acids. Germline CDR1 LGHDT, CDR2 YNNKEL (reference sequence).

The V call is TRBV5-8, the J call TRBJ2-2; D is possibly TRBD1 or TRBD2 (6 bases each). CDR3 size: 18 residues. Germline assignment: CDR1 SGHTS and CDR2 YDEGEE. Trimming took 1 base from V and 2 from J, leaving 18 bases between them. CDR3 DNA sequence: TGTGCCAGCAGCTTGTTTATAGTTTTGGGGGGCAACACCGGGGAGCTGTTTTTT. Translated, it gives CASSLFIVLGGNTGELFF. The full variable domain, in which reference TRBV5-8 and TRBJ2-2 provide the parts outside the CDR3, is EAGVTQSPTHLIKTRGQQATLRCSPISGHTSVYWYQQALGLGLQFLLWYDEGEERNRGNFPPRFSGRQFPNYSSELNVNALELEDSALYLCASSLFIVLGGNTGELFFGEGSRLTVL.

This clone was observed a single time. CDR3 sequence: CASSQDMAVGNSPLHF. In DNA, the CDR3 is TGCGCCAGCAGCCAAGATATGGCAGTAGGTAATTCACCCCTCCACTTT. The genes are TRBV4-1 and TRBJ1-6; D gene ambiguous. V was pared by 0 bases and J by 6 bases, with 12 bases between. CDR3 length: 16 amino acids. Germline V lookup: CDR1 MGHRA, CDR2 YSYEKL.

The V gene is TRBV2, the J gene TRBJ2-5; 7 bases line up with TRBD2. The J segment lost 4 bases and the V segment lost 3 bases, leaving 5 bases of the junction unmatched. The CDR3 is made up of 14 amino acids. Germline lookup yields CDR1 SNHLY and CDR2 FYNNEI. The CDR3 coding sequence is TGTGCCAGCAGTGAGGCGGGGGAGGGAGAGACCCAGTACTTC. Translation: CASSEAGEGETQYF. The full variable domain, completed using reference TRBV2 and TRBJ2-5, is EPEVTQTPSHQVTQMGQEVILRCVPISNHLYFYWYRQILGQKVEFLVSFYNNEISEKSEIFDDQFSVERPDGSNFTLKIRSTKLEDSAMYFCASSEAGEGETQYFGPGTRLLVL.

J is TRBJ2-3 and V is TRBV24-1; D not resolved. Trimming left V 4 bases short and J 1 base short, with 8 bases between. This CDR3 has 14 residues. Per the germline V gene, CDR1 is KGHDR and CDR2 is SFDVKD. The CDR3 loop reads CATSDRKGTDTQYF. CDR3 nucleotide sequence: TGTGCCACCAGTGACCGAAAAGGCACAGATACGCAGTATTTT.

This chain uses TRBV18 with TRBJ2-5; unclear D gene. Germline loops: CDR1 KGHSH, CDR2 LQKENI. CDR3 length: 13 amino acids. Trimming cost V 3 bases and J 0 bases, with 5 bases left between them. CDR3 sequence: CASSPRDQETQYF. The CDR3 coding sequence is TGTGCCAGCTCACCCCGGGACCAAGAGACCCAGTACTTC.

CDR3 bases: TGTGCCAGCTCACTACTAGCGGGCACAGATACGCAGTATTTT. Translating gives CASSLLAGTDTQYF. This chain joins TRBV18 and TRBJ2-3, with TRBD2 matching over 8 bases. With 4 bases clipped from V and 1 base from J, the junction kept 1 base outside the gene matches. Per the germline V gene, CDR1 is KGHSH and CDR2 is LQKENI. CDR3 length: 14 residues.

In its sample, this clone was seen a few times. V gene TRBV5-8 combines with J gene TRBJ1-1; 7 nucleotides align to TRBD1. V trimming: 7 bases; J trimming: 1 base; junction bases outside the gene matches: 13. The CDR3 is made up of 16 amino acids. Germline lookup yields CDR1 SGHTS and CDR2 YDEGEE. CDR3 DNA sequence: TGTGCCAGCCCTAACGCCCCCGGACAGGAGAACACTGAAGCTTTCTTT. This gives the protein CASPNAPGQENTEAFF.

The chain links TRBV2 to TRBJ1-6; D unclear. The V and J ends lost 4 bases and 0 bases respectively, with 10 bases between them. CDR1 SNHLY and CDR2 FYNNEI come from the germline V gene. CDR3 length: 16 amino acids. CDR3 loop: CASSVRGSSYNSPLHF. The DNA for the CDR3 is TGTGCCAGCAGTGTTCGGGGAAGCTCCTATAATTCACCCCTCCACTTT.

This chain joins TRBV3-1 (or the pseudogene TRBV3-2) and TRBJ2-1; 11 bases agree with TRBD2. V was clipped by 0 bases and J by 9 bases; unmatched bases: 10. This CDR3 comprises 17 residues. Germline V CDR1 and CDR2: LGHDT, YNNKEL (reference sequence). CDR3 DNA sequence: TGTGCCAGCAGCCAAGATTTAAGGGCTAGCGGGGGGATTGAGCAGTTCTTC. Encoded protein: CASSQDLRASGGIEQFF.

This rearrangement joins TRBV19 to TRBJ2-1; no clear D gene. The CDR3 is 16 residues long. From germline, CDR1 is LNHDA and CDR2 SQIVND (reference sequence). V lost 5 bases and J lost 5, with 19 bases in between. CDR3 sequence: CASSPRAVTSNNEQFF. CDR3 bases: TGTGCCAGTAGTCCCCGGGCAGTGACCTCTAACAATGAGCAGTTCTTC.

The J gene is TRBJ1-6, the V gene TRBV25-1, with D tentatively TRBD1 (6 bases). This CDR3 region has 18 residues. V gave up 4 bases and J gave up 9 bases, with 25 bases separating them. The V gene's germline CDR1 is MGHDK and CDR2 SYGVNS. This CDR3 is CASSASPGGERIRSPLHF. For the CDR3, the DNA is TGTGCCAGCAGTGCAAGCCCCGGGGGCGAAAGAATACGTTCACCCCTCCACTTT.

The chain carries TRBV3-1 (or the pseudogene TRBV3-2) and TRBJ2-2; no firm D call. Trimming shortened V by 0 bases and J by 0 bases, and 11 bases separated the two germline ends. The CDR3 is made up of 17 amino acids. CDR1 and CDR2 (germline): LGHDT, YNNKEL (reference sequence). As DNA, the CDR3 is TGTGCCAGCAGCCAAGACGCCCGGACCCCGAACACCGGGGAGCTGTTTTTT. This gives the protein CASSQDARTPNTGELFF.

The chain uses TRBV7-8 and TRBJ2-7; no clear D. CDR3 size: 13 residues. V was trimmed by 1 base and J by 4 bases, leaving 8 bases between them. From germline, CDR1 is SGHVS and CDR2 FQNEAQ. CDR3 sequence reads: CASSLVQDYEQYV. The CDR3 coding sequence is TGTGCCAGCAGCTTAGTTCAGGATTACGAGCAGTACGTC.

The table lists this clone with a count of one. The chain joins TRBV28 to TRBJ1-1, with D possibly being TRBD1 (5 bases). The CDR3 is 15 residues long. Trimming cost V 2 bases and J 0 bases, with 10 bases left between them. The germline CDR1 and CDR2 sequences are MDHEN and SYDVKM. CDR3 protein: CASSLTGELNTEAFF. The CDR3 DNA reads TGTGCCAGCAGTTTAACAGGCGAACTGAACACTGAAGCTTTCTTT.

In its sample, this clone was seen once. An end of the junction differs from the germline gene, which may be a read error. The chain combines TRBV6-5 with TRBJ2-1; tentatively, D is TRBD2 (6 bases). The CDR3 covers 11 residues. Germline V lookup: CDR1 MNHEY, CDR2 SVGAGI. The CDR3 region has the DNA TGTGCCAGCAGTGACTCAGGGAGGAAGTTCTTC. Its protein product is CASSDSGRKFF.

The CDR3 sequence: CASSEESGANVLTF. For the CDR3, the DNA is TGTGCCAGCTCGGAGGAATCTGGGGCCAACGTCCTGACTTTC. The gene calls are TRBV7-9 and TRBJ2-6; D possibly corresponds to TRBD2 (5 bases). CDR3 size: 14 residues. V lost 8 bases and J 1 base, leaving 9 bases between the germline ends. Germline V CDR1 and CDR2: SEHNR, FQNEAQ (reference sequence). Looking up the rest from reference TRBV7-9 and TRBJ2-6 gives the full variable domain: DTGVSQNPRHKITKRGQNVTFRCDPISEHNRLYWYRQTLGQGPEFLTYFQNEAQLEKSRLLSDRFSAERPKGSFSTLEIQRTEQGDSAMYLCASSEESGANVLTFGAGSRLTVL.

J is TRBJ2-5 and V is TRBV9; D is possibly TRBD2 (6 bases). CDR3 size: 14 residues. The V gene lost 4 bases and the J gene lost 5 bases, with 15 bases spanning the gap. Germline values: CDR1 SGDLS, CDR2 YYNGEE. The CDR3 sequence is CASSIPGVGETQYF. The CDR3 coding sequence is TGTGCCAGCAGCATCCCGGGGGTAGGGGAGACCCAGTACTTC. Based on the CDR3 plus reference TRBV9 and TRBJ2-5, the full variable domain is DSGVTQTPKHLITATGQRVTLRCSPRSGDLSVYWYQQSLDQGLQFLIQYYNGEERAKGNILERFSAQQFPDLHSELNLSSLELGDSALYFCASSIPGVGETQYFGPGTRLLVL.

V is TRBV28 and J is TRBJ2-5; D not certain. V lost 1 base and J lost 7, with 4 bases in between. CDR3 length: 11 amino acids. Germline V lookup: CDR1 MDHEN, CDR2 SYDVKM. The CDR3 loop reads CASSLSATQYF. The CDR3 DNA is TGTGCCAGCAGTTTATCAGCGACCCAGTACTTC. The whole variable domain, remainder taken from reference TRBV28 and TRBJ2-5, is DVKVTQSSRYLVKRTGEKVFLECVQDMDHENMFWYRQDPGLGLRLIYFSYDVKMKEKGDIPEGYSVSREKKERFSLILESASTNQTSMYLCASSLSATQYFGPGTRLLVL.

This clone was seen more than once but under ten times. CDR3 sequence (DNA): TGTGCCAGCAGTTACTCGACAGGGTACGATTCACCCCTCCACTTT. Translating gives CASSYSTGYDSPLHF. V and J are TRBV6-6 and TRBJ1-6, with 7 bases aligning to TRBD1. Germline CDR1 and CDR2: MNHNY and SVGAGI (reference sequence). The CDR3 is 15 residues long. V was pared by 0 bases and J by 8 bases, with 4 bases of the junction left unmatched.

This chain uses TRBV19 with TRBJ1-6; D may be TRBD1 (5 bases). CDR3 length equals 13 residues. Per germline, CDR1 LNHDA and CDR2 SQIVND (reference sequence). V lost 6 bases and J 6 bases, leaving 9 bases between the germline ends. CDR3 in DNA: TGTGCCAGTAGCAGACAGACTAATTCACCCCTCCACTTT. Amino acid sequence: CASSRQTNSPLHF.

There are a few counts of this clone. The chain has TRBV5-4 and TRBJ2-5; unclear D gene. In germline, CDR1 is SGHNT, CDR2 YYREEE (reference sequence). CDR3 length equals 13 residues. V gave up 3 bases and J gave up 3 bases, with 9 bases separating them. The CDR3 spells CASSSGWEETQYF. CDR3 nucleotides: TGTGCCAGCAGCTCGGGTTGGGAAGAGACCCAGTACTTC.